The rows below give T cell receptor beta chains drawn from one sample of a study of blood T cells in healthy people across ages. Each CDR3 protein gets one entry after TCRdb re-called the 5' RACE reads with MiXCR. Of around 1,500,000 distinct CDR3 sequences detected, 28% appear once; the ten largest clones hold roughly 8%. The sequenced sample consisted of blood. These receptor sequences come from a woman aged 25-40 years in good health. Each CDR3 is given with its conserved first and last residue. D genes are given only for firm matches. Not all rows give a size; the values are once, few, many and, for expanded clones, a class.

clone_size: .; d_call: .; v_call: TRBV29-1; j_call: TRBJ2-2; cdr3_aa: CSVDSATGELFF; cdr3_nt: TGCAGCGTTGACTCGGCCACCGGGGAGCTGTTTTTT
clone_size: few; d_call: .; v_call: TRBV6-6; j_call: TRBJ1-4; cdr3_aa: CASSYGGFSEKLFF; cdr3_nt: TGTGCCAGCAGTTACGGTGGTTTTAGTGAAAAACTGTTTTTT
clone_size: .; d_call: .; v_call: TRBV4-1; j_call: TRBJ2-6; cdr3_aa: CAGSPEGAFANVLTF; cdr3_nt: TGCGCCGGCAGCCCGGAGGGGGCATTTGCCAACGTCCTGACTTTC
clone_size: many; d_call: TRBD1; v_call: TRBV3-1; j_call: TRBJ2-7; cdr3_aa: CASSQRGQSSYEQYF; cdr3_nt: TGTGCCAGCAGCCAGAGGGGGCAGTCTTCCTACGAGCAGTACTTC
clone_size: .; d_call: TRBD1; v_call: TRBV9; j_call: TRBJ1-1; cdr3_aa: CASSQTGWGTEAFF; cdr3_nt: TGTGCCAGCAGCCAGACAGGGTGGGGCACTGAAGCTTTCTTT
clone_size: many; d_call: .; v_call: TRBV6-6; j_call: TRBJ2-7; cdr3_aa: CASSSYYEQYF; cdr3_nt: TGTGCCAGCAGTTCCTACTACGAGCAGTACTTC
clone_size: .; d_call: TRBD1; v_call: TRBV20-1; j_call: TRBJ2-1; cdr3_aa: CSALGQGGYNEQFF; cdr3_nt: TGCAGTGCCCTTGGACAGGGTGGCTACAATGAGCAGTTCTTC
clone_size: .; d_call: TRBD1; v_call: TRBV6-2/TRBV6-3; j_call: TRBJ1-2; cdr3_aa: CASRTTGFGYTF; cdr3_nt: TGTGCCAGCAGAACGACAGGGTTTGGCTACACCTTC
clone_size: many; d_call: TRBD1; v_call: TRBV4-3; j_call: TRBJ2-1; cdr3_aa: CASSQDGDSIYNEQFF; cdr3_nt: TGCGCCAGCAGCCAAGATGGGGACAGCATCTACAATGAGCAGTTCTTC
clone_size: .; d_call: .; v_call: TRBV19; j_call: TRBJ2-3; cdr3_aa: CASSIRFYSTDTQYF; cdr3_nt: TGTGCCAGTAGTATTCGGTTCTACTCCACAGATACGCAGTATTTT
clone_size: few; d_call: .; v_call: TRBV4-3; j_call: TRBJ2-3; cdr3_aa: CASSSPTGASSTDTQYF; cdr3_nt: TGCGCCAGCAGCTCTCCGACGGGGGCCTCTAGCACAGATACGCAGTATTTT
clone_size: few; d_call: .; v_call: TRBV19; j_call: TRBJ2-5; cdr3_aa: CASSPGGTGGSQETQYF; cdr3_nt: TGTGCCAGTAGCCCGGGGGGGACAGGAGGATCCCAAGAGACCCAGTACTTC
clone_size: many; d_call: .; v_call: TRBV20-1; j_call: TRBJ2-7; cdr3_aa: CSAKGGASYEQYF; cdr3_nt: TGCAGTGCGAAGGGAGGAGCTTCCTACGAGCAGTACTTC
clone_size: many; d_call: .; v_call: TRBV10-3; j_call: TRBJ2-5; cdr3_aa: CAISPTVEVETQYF; cdr3_nt: TGTGCCATCAGTCCCACAGTCGAGGTGGAGACCCAGTACTTC
clone_size: few; d_call: .; v_call: TRBV18; j_call: TRBJ1-4; cdr3_aa: CATQGATNEKLFF; cdr3_nt: TGTGCCACCCAGGGTGCAACTAATGAAAAACTGTTTTTT
clone_size: .; d_call: TRBD2; v_call: TRBV7-9; j_call: TRBJ2-5; cdr3_aa: CASSPSGADQETQYF; cdr3_nt: TGTGCCAGCAGCCCTAGCGGGGCCGACCAAGAGACCCAGTACTTC
clone_size: .; d_call: TRBD1; v_call: TRBV9; j_call: TRBJ1-1; cdr3_aa: CASSVVGQSTEAFF; cdr3_nt: TGTGCCAGCAGCGTAGTGGGACAGAGCACTGAAGCTTTCTTT
clone_size: .; d_call: .; v_call: TRBV6-2/TRBV6-3; j_call: TRBJ1-5; cdr3_aa: CASSYLDQPQHF; cdr3_nt: TGTGCCAGCAGTTACCTGGATCAGCCCCAGCATTTT
clone_size: few; d_call: TRBD1; v_call: TRBV5-5; j_call: TRBJ1-4; cdr3_aa: CASSKGQEVGEKLFF; cdr3_nt: TGTGCCAGCAGCAAAGGACAGGAAGTTGGGGAAAAACTGTTTTTT
clone_size: .; d_call: TRBD2; v_call: TRBV4-3; j_call: TRBJ2-4; cdr3_aa: CASSQSTGGGEHYF; cdr3_nt: TGCGCCAGCAGCCAAAGTACGGGAGGAGGAGAGCACTACTTC
clone_size: .; d_call: TRBD1; v_call: TRBV29-1; j_call: TRBJ1-1; cdr3_aa: CSVRGGADTEAFF; cdr3_nt: TGCAGCGTTAGAGGGGGCGCGGACACTGAAGCTTTCTTT
clone_size: few; d_call: .; v_call: TRBV29-1; j_call: TRBJ2-4; cdr3_aa: CSVERAKNIQYF; cdr3_nt: TGCAGCGTTGAGAGGGCCAAAAACATTCAGTACTTC
clone_size: many; d_call: .; v_call: TRBV2; j_call: TRBJ2-1; cdr3_aa: CASSGSGGASYNEQFF; cdr3_nt: TGTGCCAGCAGTGGGTCCGGGGGCGCCTCCTACAATGAGCAGTTCTTC
clone_size: many; d_call: .; v_call: TRBV29-1; j_call: TRBJ2-3; cdr3_aa: CSVDVYTDTQYF; cdr3_nt: TGCAGCGTTGACGTCTACACAGATACGCAGTATTTT
clone_size: many; d_call: .; v_call: TRBV7-9; j_call: TRBJ2-1; cdr3_aa: CASRSGLSSSLQFF; cdr3_nt: TGTGCCAGCAGGAGTGGACTCTCGTCGTCTCTGCAGTTCTTC
clone_size: many; d_call: .; v_call: TRBV20-1; j_call: TRBJ2-7; cdr3_aa: CSATKTLGGYEQYF; cdr3_nt: TGCAGTGCTACGAAGACCCTGGGGGGTTACGAGCAGTACTTC
clone_size: many; d_call: .; v_call: TRBV20-1; j_call: TRBJ1-4; cdr3_aa: CSARGGGAANEKLFF; cdr3_nt: TGCAGTGCTAGAGGAGGGGGGGCAGCTAATGAAAAACTGTTTTTT
clone_size: .; d_call: TRBD2; v_call: TRBV20-1; j_call: TRBJ2-1; cdr3_aa: CSARDMAGGYNEQFF; cdr3_nt: TGCAGTGCTAGAGATATGGCGGGGGGATACAATGAGCAGTTCTTC
clone_size: .; d_call: .; v_call: TRBV2; j_call: TRBJ2-7; cdr3_aa: CASSAYSSSYEQYF; cdr3_nt: TGTGCCAGCAGTGCCTACTCAAGCTCCTACGAGCAGTACTTC
clone_size: .; d_call: .; v_call: TRBV12-3/TRBV12-4; j_call: TRBJ1-5; cdr3_aa: CASSFRVMQPQHF; cdr3_nt: TGTGCCAGCAGTTTCAGGGTAATGCAGCCCCAGCATTTT
clone_size: .; d_call: .; v_call: TRBV12-3/TRBV12-4; j_call: TRBJ1-2; cdr3_aa: CASSPTPTGYTF; cdr3_nt: TGTGCCAGCAGTCCAACCCCAACCGGCTACACCTTC
clone_size: .; d_call: .; v_call: TRBV4-3; j_call: TRBJ1-4; cdr3_aa: CASSRVKGINEKLFF; cdr3_nt: TGCGCCAGCAGCCGCGTAAAGGGGATTAATGAAAAACTGTTTTTT
clone_size: .; d_call: .; v_call: TRBV24-1; j_call: TRBJ2-1; cdr3_aa: CAPHHKPRREGDEQFF; cdr3_nt: TGTGCCCCACACCACAAACCCCGCAGGGAAGGGGATGAGCAGTTCTTC
clone_size: few; d_call: .; v_call: TRBV5-5; j_call: TRBJ2-3; cdr3_aa: CASSTLDTQYF; cdr3_nt: TGTGCCAGCAGTACTTTGGATACGCAGTATTTT
clone_size: .; d_call: TRBD1; v_call: TRBV29-1; j_call: TRBJ1-4; cdr3_aa: CSAIDRGAEKLFF; cdr3_nt: TGCAGCGCTATCGACAGGGGAGCTGAAAAACTGTTTTTT
clone_size: .; d_call: .; v_call: TRBV20-1; j_call: TRBJ2-1; cdr3_aa: CSAQDIGSSSYNEQFF; cdr3_nt: TGCAGTGCTCAGGATATCGGGAGCAGCTCCTACAATGAGCAGTTCTTC
clone_size: .; d_call: .; v_call: TRBV6-5; j_call: TRBJ1-2; cdr3_aa: CASSYGTGSHYGYTF; cdr3_nt: TGTGCCAGCAGTTACGGAACAGGGTCCCACTATGGCTACACCTTC
clone_size: many; d_call: TRBD1; v_call: TRBV4-3; j_call: TRBJ2-6; cdr3_aa: CASSQEGQPGIAGANVLTF; cdr3_nt: TGCGCCAGCAGCCAAGAGGGACAGCCCGGGATCGCTGGGGCCAACGTCCTGACTTTC
clone_size: .; d_call: .; v_call: TRBV6-4; j_call: TRBJ1-5; cdr3_aa: CASSEMAGQPQHF; cdr3_nt: TGTGCCAGCAGTGAGATGGCCGGACAGCCCCAGCATTTT
clone_size: many; d_call: .; v_call: TRBV6-5; j_call: TRBJ2-7; cdr3_aa: CASSPWQRAGHEQYF; cdr3_nt: TGTGCCAGCAGCCCATGGCAGAGGGCTGGGCACGAGCAGTACTTC
clone_size: .; d_call: .; v_call: TRBV6-5; j_call: TRBJ1-4; cdr3_aa: CASGQATNEKLFF; cdr3_nt: TGTGCCAGCGGTCAGGCAACTAATGAAAAACTGTTTTTT
clone_size: many; d_call: .; v_call: TRBV20-1; j_call: TRBJ1-2; cdr3_aa: CSAREGGLLRGGYTF; cdr3_nt: TGCAGTGCTAGAGAAGGGGGACTCCTTCGGGGAGGCTACACCTTC
clone_size: many; d_call: TRBD1; v_call: TRBV5-1; j_call: TRBJ1-1; cdr3_aa: CASSLSQGVTEAFF; cdr3_nt: TGCGCCAGCAGCTTGTCGCAGGGGGTAACTGAAGCTTTCTTT
clone_size: few; d_call: .; v_call: TRBV5-4; j_call: TRBJ1-2; cdr3_aa: CASSLEQRTHGYTF; cdr3_nt: TGTGCCAGCAGCTTGGAACAGCGAACCCATGGCTACACCTTC
clone_size: once; d_call: .; v_call: TRBV6-5; j_call: TRBJ1-2; cdr3_aa: CTSSYSPKTNYGYTF; cdr3_nt: TGTACCAGCAGTTACTCGCCGAAGACCAACTATGGCTACACCTTC
clone_size: many; d_call: .; v_call: TRBV5-1; j_call: TRBJ1-1; cdr3_aa: CASSLEGTGTEAFF; cdr3_nt: TGTGCCAGCAGCTTAGAGGGCACAGGGACTGAAGCTTTCTTT
clone_size: .; d_call: TRBD1; v_call: TRBV3-1; j_call: TRBJ2-2; cdr3_aa: CASSATVGTVNTGELFF; cdr3_nt: TGTGCCAGCAGCGCAACCGTCGGGACAGTGAACACCGGGGAGCTGTTTTTT
clone_size: many; d_call: .; v_call: TRBV25-1; j_call: TRBJ1-1; cdr3_aa: CASSDPDTEAFF; cdr3_nt: TGTGCCAGCAGTGATCCTGACACTGAAGCTTTCTTT
clone_size: many; d_call: TRBD1; v_call: TRBV4-1; j_call: TRBJ1-5; cdr3_aa: CASSPLTGNNQPQHF; cdr3_nt: TGCGCCAGCAGCCCATTGACAGGGAACAATCAGCCCCAGCATTTT
clone_size: few; d_call: TRBD2; v_call: TRBV7-2; j_call: TRBJ2-5; cdr3_aa: CASSRTSGGTETQYF; cdr3_nt: TGTGCCAGCAGCCGTACTAGCGGGGGGACAGAGACCCAGTACTTC
clone_size: few; d_call: .; v_call: TRBV20-1; j_call: TRBJ2-7; cdr3_aa: CSAPSGAALEQYF; cdr3_nt: TGCAGTGCGCCGTCGGGGGCAGCCCTCGAGCAGTACTTC
clone_size: .; d_call: TRBD2; v_call: TRBV12-3/TRBV12-4; j_call: TRBJ2-7; cdr3_aa: CASSRRGTSGGALVEQYF; cdr3_nt: TGTGCCAGCAGCCGCAGGGGGACTAGCGGGGGAGCGTTAGTAGAGCAGTACTTC
clone_size: few; d_call: .; v_call: TRBV5-1; j_call: TRBJ2-3; cdr3_aa: CASSLAVLTDTQYF; cdr3_nt: TGCGCCAGCAGCTTGGCCGTTCTCACAGATACGCAGTATTTT
clone_size: .; d_call: .; v_call: TRBV12-3/TRBV12-4; j_call: TRBJ2-7; cdr3_aa: CASSLQRDEQYF; cdr3_nt: TGTGCCAGCAGTTTACAACGGGACGAGCAGTACTTC